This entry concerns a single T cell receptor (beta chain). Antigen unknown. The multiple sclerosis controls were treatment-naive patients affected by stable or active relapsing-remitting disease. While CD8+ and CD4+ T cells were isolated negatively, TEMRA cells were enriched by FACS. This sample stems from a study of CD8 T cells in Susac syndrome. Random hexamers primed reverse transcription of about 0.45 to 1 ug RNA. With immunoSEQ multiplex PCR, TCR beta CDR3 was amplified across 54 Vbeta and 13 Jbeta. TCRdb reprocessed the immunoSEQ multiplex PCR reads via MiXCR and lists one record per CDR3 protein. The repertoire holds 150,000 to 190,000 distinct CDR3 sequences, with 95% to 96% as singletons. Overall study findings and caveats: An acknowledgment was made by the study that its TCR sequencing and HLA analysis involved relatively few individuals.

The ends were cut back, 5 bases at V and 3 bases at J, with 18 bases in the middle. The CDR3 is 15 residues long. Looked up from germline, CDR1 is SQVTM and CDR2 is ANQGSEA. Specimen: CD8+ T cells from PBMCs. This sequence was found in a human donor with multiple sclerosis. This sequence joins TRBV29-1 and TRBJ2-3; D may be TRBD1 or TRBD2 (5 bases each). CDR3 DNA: TGCAGCGTTCTATTCGATCTGGGACGAACAGATACGCAGTATTTT. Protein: CSVLFDLGRTDTQYF.